These 9 T cell receptor beta chains came from one sample sequenced in a study of blood T cell repertoires in COVID-19. Measured with immunoSEQ multiplex PCR; TCRdb has only the in-frame clones, and not every one. Of hundreds of thousands of clones in the sample, more than 85% were seen once. Sequencing was done on a sample of PBMCs or T cells enriched from blood (not recorded which). Receptor source: a woman aged 45-65 years who had recovered from COVID-19.

The chain combines TRBV4-1 with TRBJ2-7, with D hard to call. Trimming left V 1 base short and J 7 bases short, with 11 bases between. Germline V gives CDR1 MGHRA, CDR2 YSYEKL. This CDR3 comprises 13 residues. CDR3 sequence: CASSQVAAKEQYF. CDR3 nucleotide sequence: TGCGCCAGCAGCCAAGTAGCCGCTAAAGAGCAGTACTTC.

This chain connects TRBV7-9 to TRBJ1-1, with TRBD1 identical over 7 bases. With 8 bases clipped from V and 1 base from J, the junction kept 10 bases outside the gene matches. CDR3 length: 15 residues. Germline values: CDR1 SEHNR, CDR2 FQNEAQ (reference sequence). Here the CDR3 reads CASQRGQVSNTEAFF. CDR3 bases: TGTGCCAGCCAAAGGGGGCAGGTTTCGAACACTGAAGCTTTCTTT. The whole variable domain, remainder taken from reference TRBV7-9 and TRBJ1-1, is DTGVSQNPRHKITKRGQNVTFRCDPISEHNRLYWYRQTLGQGPEFLTYFQNEAQLEKSRLLSDRFSAERPKGSFSTLEIQRTEQGDSAMYLCASQRGQVSNTEAFFGQGTRLTVV.

The rearrangement uses TRBV11-1 and TRBJ2-1; 9 nucleotides match TRBD2. V shed 4 bases and J 8 bases; nucleotides not matched to a gene: 12. Germline V lookup: CDR1 SGHAT, CDR2 FQDESV (reference sequence). The CDR3 runs 16 residues. The DNA for the CDR3 is TGTGCCAGCAGCTCCTGGGGAGCGGGAGGAGGCTATGAGCAGTTCTTC. This sequence encodes CASSSWGAGGGYEQFF.

The chain links TRBV5-4 to TRBJ2-5; TRBD1 is a possible D gene (5 bases). The V gene lost 0 bases and the J gene lost 4 bases, with 19 bases spanning the gap. The CDR3 has 17 residues. Germline lookup yields CDR1 SGHNT and CDR2 YYREEE (reference sequence). The CDR3, as DNA: TGTGCCAGCAGCTTGGGTAGGAGCTATTCAAGGGGAGAGACCCAGTACTTC. It encodes CASSLGRSYSRGETQYF.

The chain combines TRBV6-2 or TRBV6-3 with TRBJ1-1; TRBD1 matches 7 bases. Germline V gene data show CDR1 as MNHEY and CDR2 as SVGEGT. Germline trimming cut 5 bases from V and 4 bases from J; bases unmatched to any gene: 7. The CDR3 loop spans 14 amino acids. The CDR3 DNA sequence: TGTGCCAGCAGTCCGACAGGGAGTGTCACTGAAGCTTTCTTT. It codes for CASSPTGSVTEAFF.

J is TRBJ2-1 and V is TRBV10-2; the match to TRBD2 covers 8 bases. Germline-derived CDR1 and CDR2 are WSHSY and SAAADI. V dropped 2 bases and J dropped 4; count of bases not matched to a gene: 4. The CDR3 totals 15 residues. The CDR3 region has the DNA TGCGCCAGCAGTGAGGTAGCGGGAAGGTACAATGAGCAGTTCTTC. Residues: CASSEVAGRYNEQFF.

The rearrangement joins TRBV13 to TRBJ1-1; 9 bases match TRBD1. This CDR3 is 17 amino acids long. The ends lost 2 bases at V and 1 base at J; junction bases unmatched: 8. Germline V gene sequence: CDR1 PRHDT, CDR2 FYEKMQ (reference sequence). Written as DNA, the CDR3 is TGTGCCAGCAGCTTATTAAGCCCGGGACAGGGGAACACTGAAGCTTTCTTT. Amino acids: CASSLLSPGQGNTEAFF.

The chain recombines TRBV28 with TRBJ2-7; 11 bases agree with TRBD2. Germline assignment: CDR1 MDHEN and CDR2 SYDVKM. Trimming cost V 3 bases and J 0 bases; bases outside gene matches: 7. This CDR3 has 17 amino acids. The CDR3 nucleotides are TGTGCCAGCAGTTTCTTAGCGGGAGGGCTTAGCTCCTACGAGCAGTACTTC. Protein: CASSFLAGGLSSYEQYF. The full variable domain, completed using reference TRBV28 and TRBJ2-7, is DVKVTQSSRYLVKRTGEKVFLECVQDMDHENMFWYRQDPGLGLRLIYFSYDVKMKEKGDIPEGYSVSREKKERFSLILESASTNQTSMYLCASSFLAGGLSSYEQYFGPGTRLTVT.

The chain joins TRBV5-1 to TRBJ1-4; weak D call: TRBD1 (6 bases). The CDR3 sequence is 16 residues long. The germline gives CDR1 SGHRS, CDR2 YFSETQ. V gave up 0 bases and J gave up 4 bases, with 13 bases separating them. The CDR3 nucleotides read TGCGCCAGCAGCTTGGATGGGGGCAGGGGTAATGAAAAACTGTTTTTT. It specifies CASSLDGGRGNEKLFF.